These 18 T cell receptor beta chains came from one sample sequenced in a study of molecular identifiers for immune sequencing clone quantification. From the PCR reads, TCRdb called clonotypes with MiXCR, one entry per CDR3 protein. Here the sample spans 20,000 or so distinct CDR3 sequences, 21% being singletons. Sequenced input: naive CD8+ T cells from blood, with Jurkat cell RNA spiked in. The subset: FACS-sorted CD8+CD4-CCR7+CD45RA+ naive T cells. Receptor source: a human donor in good health. Some libraries in this study had Jurkat cell RNA spiked in.

This clonotype qualifies as medium-sized (0.01 to 0.1%). The V gene is TRBV28, the J gene TRBJ2-3; the D is unclear. Between the trimmed V and J ends, which lost 2 bases and 2 bases, there was a span of 5 bases. The CDR3 is 13 residues long. The germline gives CDR1 MDHEN, CDR2 SYDVKM. The CDR3 here is CASSLGLTDTQYF. The CDR3 bases are TGTGCCAGCAGTTTAGGCCTCACAGATACGCAGTATTTT.

This clonotype was detected many times. The chain has TRBV20-1 and TRBJ2-1; TRBD1 aligns across 7 bases. This CDR3 region has 14 residues. Per the germline V gene, CDR1 is DFQATT and CDR2 is SNEGSKA (reference sequence). With 5 bases clipped from V and 2 bases from J, the junction kept 6 bases outside the gene matches. CDR3: CSAQDRVTYNEQFF. For the CDR3, the DNA is TGCAGTGCTCAAGACAGGGTCACCTACAATGAGCAGTTCTTC.

Of note for this clonotype: This may come from a read error, since a much larger clone is one base off. The J gene is TRBJ2-1, the V gene TRBV12-5; 7 bases line up with TRBD2. CDR1 is LGHNT, CDR2 FRNRAP, per germline. There are 13 residues in the CDR3. The CDR3 is CASGFGGNNKQFF. The CDR3 coding sequence is TGTGCTAGTGGTTTCGGGGGGAACAATAAGCAGTTCTTC. Drawing the rest from reference TRBV12-5 and TRBJ2-1, the complete variable domain is DARVTQTPRHKVTEMGQEVTMRCQPILGHNTVFWYRQTMMQGLELLAYFRNRAPLDDSGMPKDRFSAEMPDATLATLKIQPSEPRDSAVYFCASGFGGNNKQFFGPGTRLTVL.

This clonotype has at least ten counts. The V call is TRBV4-3, the J call TRBJ2-7, with TRBD2 matching over 7 bases. This CDR3 comprises 16 residues. Germline V gives CDR1 LGHNA, CDR2 YSLEER. The junction had 8 bases not matched to a gene; V was cut back by 3 bases and J by 0 bases. The CDR3 nucleotides are TGCGCCAGCAGCCAGGGCGTAGCGGGTAGCTCCTACGAGCAGTACTTC. Encoded protein: CASSQGVAGSSYEQYF.

This clonotype was recorded at least ten times. The chain employs TRBV4-3 and TRBJ2-2; weak D call: TRBD2 (6 bases). In germline, CDR1 is LGHNA, CDR2 YSLEER. The CDR3 is 15 residues long. Trimming removed 2 bases at V and 4 bases at J, with 11 bases between. The CDR3: CASSQMSGVTGELFF. CDR3 nucleotide sequence: TGCGCCAGCAGCCAAATGTCGGGAGTCACCGGGGAGCTGTTTTTT.

Relative to its sample, this clonotype is medium-sized. V is TRBV15 and J is TRBJ2-7; 7 bases fit TRBD1. J gave up 2 bases and V 0 bases, and 7 bases lay outside the gene matches. The length of the CDR3 is 16 residues. Germline V gene lookup returns CDR1 LNHNV and CDR2 YYDKDF (reference sequence). This chain's CDR3 is CATSRDRRQGPYEQYF. DNA for the CDR3: TGTGCCACCAGCAGAGATCGAAGACAGGGTCCCTACGAGCAGTACTTC.

This clonotype counts as medium-sized. V is TRBV7-9 and J is TRBJ2-2, with 14 bases matching TRBD2. V lost 3 bases to trimming and J lost 3 bases; unmatched junction nucleotides: 0. From germline, CDR1 is SEHNR and CDR2 FQNEAQ (reference sequence). This CDR3 has 16 amino acids. The CDR3 region is CASSLGLAGDTGELFF. DNA for the CDR3: TGTGCCAGCAGCTTGGGACTAGCGGGAGACACCGGGGAGCTGTTTTTT.

This clonotype was found many times. The rearrangement joins TRBV3-1 to TRBJ2-5; D uncertain. The CDR3 consists of 14 residues. The V end lost 1 base, the J end lost 5 bases, and 11 bases lay between the germline ends. Germline V gene sequence: CDR1 LGHDT, CDR2 YNNKEL (reference sequence). DNA for the CDR3: TGTGCCAGCAGCCAAGTTCCCGGTCGGGAGACCCAGTACTTC. Protein sequence: CASSQVPGRETQYF.

In its sample, this clonotype was seen a few times. The chain couples TRBV24-1 to TRBJ2-2, with D unresolved. Trimming left V 0 bases short and J 0 bases short, with 13 bases between. Germline CDR1 KGHDR, CDR2 SFDVKD. The CDR3 is 18 amino acids. The CDR3 bases are TGTGCCACCAGTGATTTGCCCGACTGGGGAACGAACACCGGGGAGCTGTTTTTT. Amino acid sequence: CATSDLPDWGTNTGELFF.

The chain is built from TRBV2 and TRBJ2-1, with D tentatively TRBD1 or TRBD2 (5 bases each). From germline, CDR1 is SNHLY and CDR2 FYNNEI. The V end lost 3 bases, the J end lost 0 bases, and 9 bases lay between the germline ends. The CDR3 runs to 15 residues. CDR3 protein: CASSDGTGSYNEQFF. The CDR3 bases are TGTGCCAGCAGTGACGGGACGGGCTCCTACAATGAGCAGTTCTTC.

The chain employs TRBV7-9 and TRBJ1-1; weak D call: TRBD1 (5 bases). This CDR3 has 15 amino acids. CDR1 and CDR2 from the germline V gene are SEHNR and FQNEAQ (reference sequence). The V gene lost 1 base and the J gene lost 5 bases, with 14 bases spanning the gap. The CDR3 nucleotides are TGTGCCAGCAGCTTAGGGGCACCGGGGGGGACTGAAGCTTTCTTT. Translated, it gives CASSLGAPGGTEAFF.

The chain combines TRBV19 with TRBJ2-1; TRBD2 matches 7 bases. Germline CDR1 is LNHDA and CDR2 is SQIVND (reference sequence). The CDR3 extends over 11 amino acids. With V trimmed by 10 bases and J by 10 bases, 7 bases remained unmatched. The CDR3 DNA follows: TGTGCCACGGCGGGGGTTTGGGAGCAGTTCTTC. It translates to CATAGVWEQFF.

This clonotype turned up a few times. The chain couples TRBV29-1 to TRBJ2-2; D might be TRBD1 (7 bases). The CDR3 covers 14 residues. Germline V gene data show CDR1 as SQVTM and CDR2 as ANQGSEA. V was shortened by 3 bases and J by 4 bases, with 12 bases between the two germline ends. CDR3 sequence: CSVEEGASTGELFF. The CDR3 region has the DNA TGCAGCGTTGAGGAGGGGGCCTCCACCGGGGAGCTGTTTTTT.

As concerns this clonotype: Being one base from a much bigger clone, this may be a read error. The gene calls are TRBV9 and TRBJ2-7; possible D gene TRBD1, 6 bases. Germline V gene data show CDR1 as SGDLS and CDR2 as YYNGEE. V dropped 6 bases and J dropped 6 bases, with 22 bases sitting between them. The CDR3 loop spans 15 amino acids. The CDR3 bases are TGTGCCAGCAACCCCCAAGGGACATTCATTTCCGAGCAGTACTTC. It encodes CASNPQGTFISEQYF. Supplemented by reference TRBV9 and TRBJ2-7, the full variable domain reads DSGVTQTPKHLITATGQRVTLRCSPRSGDLSVYWYQQSLDQGLQFLIQYYNGEERAKGNILERFSAQQFPDLHSELNLSSLELGDSALYFCASNPQGTFISEQYFGPGTRLTVT.

For this clonotype: A much larger clone lies one base from this, so it may be a read error. The chain employs TRBV28 and TRBJ2-2; no clear D gene. The CDR3 extends over 16 amino acids. CDR1 MDHEN and CDR2 SYDVKM come from the germline V gene. V lost 2 bases and J 4 bases, leaving 14 bases between the germline ends. The CDR3 loop reads CASSLPDTASTGELFF. The CDR3 DNA follows: TGTGCCAGCAGTTTACCCGACACAGCGAGCACCGGGGAGCTGTTTTTT.

This clonotype is termed medium-sized. The chain uses TRBV27 and TRBJ2-6; tentative D call: TRBD1 (5 bases). Germline assignment: CDR1 MNHEY and CDR2 SMNVEV (reference sequence). V lost 8 bases to trimming and J lost 0 bases, with 8 bases between them. This CDR3 contains 14 residues. In nucleotides, the CDR3 is TGTGCCAGCGGACATAGCTCTGGGGCCAACGTCCTGACTTTC. This gives the protein CASGHSSGANVLTF. Combining the CDR3 with reference TRBV27 and TRBJ2-6 gives the whole variable domain EAQVTQNPRYLITVTGKKLTVTCSQNMNHEYMSWYRQDPGLGLRQIYYSMNVEVTDKGDVPEGYKVSRKEKRNFPLILESPSPNQTSLYFCASGHSSGANVLTFGAGSRLTVL.

This chain links TRBV9 with TRBJ1-1, with D perhaps TRBD1 (5 bases). V gave up 4 bases and J gave up 1 base, with 8 bases separating them. This CDR3 is built from 13 residues. Germline V gives CDR1 SGDLS, CDR2 YYNGEE. CDR3 in DNA: TGTGCCAGCAGCCGGGGGGGGAACACTGAAGCTTTCTTT. It translates to CASSRGGNTEAFF.

This clonotype has a handful of counts. This chain uses TRBV27 with TRBJ2-5; D might be TRBD1 (5 bases). Germline CDR1 MNHEY, CDR2 SMNVEV (reference sequence). The CDR3 is 15 residues long. Trimming took 5 bases from V and 5 from J, leaving 18 bases between them. CDR3 sequence (DNA): TGTGCCAGCAGTCTCCGCCCCTACAGGAGCGAGACCCAGTACTTC. It translates to CASSLRPYRSETQYF.